A single sample gave rise to the 20 T cell receptor beta chains below, sequenced in a study of CD8+CD57+ T cells in acquired aplastic anemia. Genomic DNA, the template, was used for profiling of the TCR beta VDJ and CDR3. TCRdb analysed the reads with MiXCR anew, one entry per CDR3 protein. In the table there are more than 150,000 distinct CDR3 sequences, approximately 48% of which are singletons. For sequencing, patients were chosen who had shown expansion of CD8+CD57+ cells by flow cytometry. Specimen: sorted CD4+, CD8+, or CD8+CD57+ T cells (not recorded which) from PBMCs. All receptors come from a human donor with aplastic anemia.

The chain recombines TRBV6-1 with TRBJ1-1; D unclear. V lost 5 bases and J lost 5, with 9 bases in between. CDR1 MNHNS and CDR2 SASEGT come from the germline V gene. The CDR3 runs 12 residues. The CDR3 DNA follows: TGTGCCAGCAGTCCTCCGGGAACTGAAGCTTTCTTT. Amino acids: CASSPPGTEAFF.

This clonotype was recorded many times. J is TRBJ2-2 and V is TRBV20-1; no clear D. Germline V CDR1 and CDR2: DFQATT, SNEGSKA (reference sequence). The CDR3 covers 15 residues. The V end lost 0 bases, the J end lost 0 bases, and 8 bases lay between the germline ends. CDR3: CSARDDGSNTGELFF. Written as DNA, the CDR3 is TGCAGTGCTAGAGATGACGGATCGAACACCGGGGAGCTGTTTTTT.

At least ten counts were recorded for this clonotype. The rearrangement uses TRBV6-5 and TRBJ1-1; D not certain. Deletions cut 4 bases from V and 5 bases from J, with 8 bases between. CDR3 size: 12 residues. The germline CDR1 and CDR2 sequences are MNHEY and SVGAGI. For the CDR3, the DNA is TGTGCCAGCAGTTCCCCGAGGACTGAAGCTTTCTTT. It translates to CASSSPRTEAFF.

In this sample, this clonotype turned up a few times. The gene calls are TRBV2 and TRBJ2-1, with D perhaps TRBD1 (5 bases). Per the germline V gene, CDR1 is SNHLY and CDR2 is FYNNEI. The CDR3 loop spans 14 amino acids. V lost 6 bases and J 1 base, leaving 10 bases between the germline ends. The CDR3 DNA reads as TGTGCCAGCAGCCGACAGCCTTCCTACAATGAGCAGTTCTTC. Translated, it gives CASSRQPSYNEQFF.

Concerning this clonotype: This may be a read error, as it is one base from a much larger clone. This chain links TRBV20-1 with TRBJ2-2; TRBD2 aligns across 7 bases. The CDR3 has 17 residues. Germline trimming cut 7 bases from V and 8 bases from J; bases unmatched to any gene: 22. The germline V gene has CDR1 DFQATT and CDR2 SNEGSKA (reference sequence). The CDR3 coding sequence is TGCAGTGTTCAGGGCCGGGGCGGGAGCCAAGTTGGGGGGGAGCTGTTTTTT. It is translated as CSVQGRGGSQVGGELFF.

This clonotype appeared many times. This chain uses TRBV12-3 or TRBV12-4 with TRBJ2-1; TRBD1 matches 9 bases. The CDR3 sequence is 16 residues long. V shed 6 bases and J 5 bases; nucleotides not matched to a gene: 11. In DNA, the CDR3 is TGTGCCAGCAGCGAAAAGGACAGGGGATATGACAATGAGCAGTTCTTC. Translating gives CASSEKDRGYDNEQFF.

The chain has TRBV7-6 and TRBJ1-1, with TRBD1 identical over 10 bases. The CDR3 has 15 amino acids. The V gene end was trimmed by 3 bases and the J gene end by 2 bases; junction bases not matched to a gene: 3. CDR1 SGHVS and CDR2 FNYEAQ come from the germline V gene. CDR3 DNA: TGTGCCAGCAGCTTTGACAGGGGGCGAAACACTGAAGCTTTCTTT. Its translation: CASSFDRGRNTEAFF.

This clonotype was seen a few times. V and J are TRBV2 and TRBJ2-1, with TRBD2 identical over 11 bases. Germline CDR1 SNHLY, CDR2 FYNNEI. CDR3 length: 14 residues. Trimming took 4 bases from V and 10 from J; bases not matched to a gene: 6. In nucleotides, the CDR3 is TGTGCCAGCAGTGTGACTAGCGGGGTCTGGGAGCAGTTCTTC. Amino acids: CASSVTSGVWEQFF.

This clonotype was counted a few times. This sequence joins TRBV10-2 and TRBJ1-1; D gene ambiguous. From germline, CDR1 is WSHSY and CDR2 SAAADI. CDR3 length: 11 residues. Trimming removed 2 bases at V and 8 bases at J, with 6 bases between. CDR3 bases: TGCGCCAGCAGTGAGGTGGGAGAAGCTTTCTTT. It encodes CASSEVGEAFF.

The rearrangement joins TRBV20-1 to TRBJ2-3, with 14 bases matching TRBD2. V dropped 6 bases and J dropped 5; count of bases not matched to a gene: 10. The CDR3 covers 16 residues. Germline V gives CDR1 DFQATT, CDR2 SNEGSKA (reference sequence). This CDR3 reads CSADLGTSGSGDTQYF. CDR3 DNA sequence: TGCAGTGCAGACCTCGGGACTAGCGGGAGCGGAGATACGCAGTATTTT.

This chain links TRBV2 with TRBJ1-3; D gene ambiguous. Between the trimmed V and J ends, which lost 6 bases and 2 bases, there was a span of 11 bases. Germline V gene lookup returns CDR1 SNHLY and CDR2 FYNNEI. The CDR3 has 14 residues. The CDR3 loop reads CASREDLPGNTIYF. The CDR3 DNA reads TGTGCCAGCAGAGAGGACCTACCTGGAAACACCATATATTTT.

The chain has TRBV11-3 and TRBJ2-7, with D tentatively TRBD2 (6 bases). CDR3 length: 15 residues. V lost 1 base and J lost 5, with 15 bases in between. The germline V gene has CDR1 SGHNT and CDR2 YENEEA. CDR3: CASSLVSGEGNEQYF. The DNA of the CDR3 is TGTGCCAGCAGCTTAGTATCGGGGGAAGGGAACGAGCAGTACTTC.

Notes on this clonotype: At one end the junction does not follow the germline gene, possibly because of a read error. V usage is TRBV24-1 and J usage is TRBJ1-2; TRBD1 aligns across 8 bases. Germline CDR1 KGHDR, CDR2 SFDVKD. This CDR3 comprises 17 residues. The CDR3 sequence is CASSSPRDRPGGCGYTF. CDR3 in DNA: TGTGCCAGCAGTTCCCCTAGGGACAGGCCAGGGGGCTGTGGCTACACCTTC.

Concerning this clonotype itself: Since the CDR3 does not end with the conserved phenylalanine or tryptophan, this likely comes from a read error. This chain connects TRBV2 to TRBJ2-7; TRBD1 is a possible D gene (6 bases). There are 14 residues in the CDR3. Trimming left V 6 bases short and J 0 bases short, with 12 bases between. The germline V gene encodes CDR1 SNHLY and CDR2 FYNNEI. CDR3 nucleotides: TGTGCCAGCAGGTACCGGGACAACTCCTACGAGCAGTACTCC. Translation: CASRYRDNSYEQYS.

Worth noting for this clonotype: The CDR3 carries no conserved terminal phenylalanine or tryptophan, so it likely arises from a read error. The rearrangement joins TRBV18 to TRBJ2-7; 8 nucleotides match TRBD2. The CDR3 consists of 14 residues. V gave up 2 bases and J gave up 7 bases; unmatched junction bases: 7. Germline V lookup: CDR1 KGHSH, CDR2 LQKENI. The CDR3 reads CASSPVAGGIEQYL. The CDR3 DNA reads as TGTGCCAGCTCACCAGTCGCGGGGGGCATAGAGCAGTACCTC.

J is TRBJ2-7 and V is TRBV20-1; no clear D. The CDR3 loop spans 13 amino acids. With 1 base removed from V and 4 bases from J, the gap between germline ends came to 11 bases. Germline loops: CDR1 DFQATT, CDR2 SNEGSKA (reference sequence). The CDR3, as DNA: TGCAGTGCTAGAGGGTATAGGCATTACGAGCAGTACTTC. Its protein is CSARGYRHYEQYF.

The sample holds many counts of this clonotype. The chain couples TRBV25-1 to TRBJ1-1; no definite D call. Per the germline V gene, CDR1 is MGHDK and CDR2 is SYGVNS. This CDR3 spans 17 amino acids. The germline V and J ends were trimmed by 5 bases and 6 bases, with 25 bases remaining between them. In nucleotides, the CDR3 is TGTGCCAGCAGTCAAACGTTACAGCGGGGAGGTAACGCTGAAGCTTTCTTT. It encodes CASSQTLQRGGNAEAFF. The full variable domain, rest sourced from reference TRBV25-1 and TRBJ1-1, is EADIYQTPRYLVIGTGKKITLECSQTMGHDKMYWYQQDPGMELHLIHYSYGVNSTEKGDLSSESTVSRIRTEHFPLTLESARPSHTSQYLCASSQTLQRGGNAEAFFGQGTRLTVV.

This chain joins TRBV2 and TRBJ2-2, with TRBD2 as a possible D gene (5 bases). Between the trimmed V and J ends, which lost 7 bases and 4 bases, there was a span of 13 bases. CDR1 SNHLY and CDR2 FYNNEI come from the germline V gene. The CDR3 length is 14 residues. Here the CDR3 reads CASKSAGGTGELFF. The CDR3 region has the DNA TGTGCCAGCAAGTCGGCAGGAGGCACCGGGGAGCTGTTTTTT.

This clonotype was seen a single time. V and J are TRBV29-1 and TRBJ2-1; possibly TRBD1 for D (6 bases). In germline, CDR1 is SQVTM, CDR2 ANQGSEA. The CDR3 loop spans 13 amino acids. V was shortened by 8 bases and J by 13 bases, with 24 bases between the two germline ends. CDR3 bases: TGCAGCCCATACGACAGGATACAAGAGATCCAGTTCTTC. It yields the protein CSPYDRIQEIQFF.

This clonotype has only a few counts. A clone one base away is much larger, so this may be a read error. This chain links TRBV12-3 or TRBV12-4 with TRBJ2-7; weak D call: TRBD2 (7 bases). This CDR3 is built from 14 residues. CDR3 nucleotide sequence: TGTGCCATCAGTCAATACGCGGGGAGGGGGGAGCAGTACTTC. Translated: CAISQYAGRGEQYF.